This entry describes one T cell receptor beta chain. The antigen is unknown. TCRdb's table, derived via immunoSEQ multiplex PCR, lists solely in-frame clones and lacks some. Seen here are roughly 120,000 clones, 90% observed once, and the top ten hold about 0.18%. The data were taken from a study of graft-versus-host responses after intestinal transplantation. This CDR3 is built from 14 residues. CDR1 and CDR2 (germline): LNHDA, SQIVND (reference sequence). V lost 4 bases, J lost 5 bases, and 14 bases lay in between. The rearrangement joins TRBV19 to TRBJ2-5; D not resolved. Sequenced here: unstimulated CD4+ T cells sorted from spleen or lymph node cells, sampled before intestinal transplant. This TCR came from a human donor who received an intestinal transplant. In DNA form, the CDR3 reads TGTGCCAGTAGTACCCTCACAGATGAGGAGACCCAGTACTTC. This gives the protein CASSTLTDEETQYF.